This is a list of T cell receptor beta chains from one sample in a study of technical replicates of blood from several donors. Profiling relied on immunoSEQ multiplex PCR, and the TCRdb table lists in-frame clones only, not all of them. Among 98,000 or so clones listed, 95% were seen once. What was sequenced was T cells isolated from PBMCs. Receptor source: a human donor in good health. The CDR3 runs from the conserved cysteine through the conserved F or W. Fields, in order: J gene, V gene, D gene, CDR3 length, clone size, CDR3 DNA, CDR3 protein. The D gene is left open where the match is weak. Only some rows state a clone size, as once, few, many or a class for expanded clones.

J: TRBJ2-7; V: TRBV5-4; D: TRBD2; length: 14; size: .; DNA: TGTGCCAGCAGCTTCGGACTAGCATCCTACGAGCAGTACTTC; CDR3: CASSFGLASYEQYF
J: TRBJ2-7; V: TRBV6-5; D: TRBD1; length: 13; size: .; DNA: TGTGCCAGCAGGACCGACAGGGGCTACGAGCAGTACTTC; CDR3: CASRTDRGYEQYF
J: TRBJ2-1; V: TRBV10-3; D: TRBD2; length: 13; size: .; DNA: TGTGCCATCAGTGAGCTGACTAGCCTTGAGCAGTTCTTC; CDR3: CAISELTSLEQFF
J: TRBJ1-1; V: TRBV7-9; D: TRBD1; length: 16; size: .; DNA: TGTGCCAGCAGCTTAATCCGGGACAGGGCGAACACTGAAGCTTTCTTT; CDR3: CASSLIRDRANTEAFF
J: TRBJ1-1; V: TRBV5-1; D: TRBD1; length: 14; size: .; DNA: TGCGCCAGCAGCTTGGAACGACAGGGGGCGACAGCTTTCTTT; CDR3: CASSLERQGATAFF
J: TRBJ1-1; V: TRBV15; D: TRBD1; length: 15; size: .; DNA: TGTGCCACCAGCAGGTTTAGGGACAGGAACACTGAAGCTTTCTTT; CDR3: CATSRFRDRNTEAFF
J: TRBJ2-1; V: TRBV28; D: TRBD1; length: 14; size: .; DNA: TGTGCCAGCAGTCCAGGGACAGGGGACAATGAGCAGTTCTTC; CDR3: CASSPGTGDNEQFF
J: TRBJ2-1; V: TRBV6-1; D: TRBD2; length: 14; size: few; DNA: TGTGCCAGCACAAAACTAGCGGGGGTCAATGAGCAGTTCTTC; CDR3: CASTKLAGVNEQFF
J: TRBJ1-1; V: TRBV7-9; D: .; length: 14; size: .; DNA: TGTGCCAGCAGCCCCATGGCCCCGAACACTGAAGCTTTCTTT; CDR3: CASSPMAPNTEAFF
J: TRBJ2-7; V: TRBV5-1; D: .; length: 14; size: .; DNA: TGCGCCAGCAGCTTGGATTGGGGGAGGTGGCAGCAGTACTTC; CDR3: CASSLDWGRWQQYF